A selection of T cell receptor beta chains follows, all from one sample in a study of beta chain features in type 1 diabetes. Some clones are missing from TCRdb's copy, which holds only in-frame ones; the method was immunoSEQ multiplex PCR. The data contain 310,000 or so clones, 9.5% to 11% of them seen just once; the ten biggest clones take up under 0.02%. Sequenced sample: naive CD4+ T cells from blood. Receptors originate from a woman under 40 in good health. CDR3s include the opening cysteine and the closing phenylalanine or tryptophan. A D gene is named only where the DNA matches it firmly. Rows may omit the clone size; those that give it use once, few, many or a size class.

abundance	v_gene	d_gene	j_gene	CDR3nt	CDR3aa
-	TRBV6-4	-	TRBJ2-1	TGTGCCAGCAGTGTTCGTCTAGGAACCTACAATGAGCAGTTCTTC	CASSVRLGTYNEQFF
few	TRBV7-2	TRBD2	TRBJ2-7	TGTGCCAGCAGACGATCAAGACTAGCGGTGGACCACGAGCAGTACTTC	CASRRSRLAVDHEQYF
few	TRBV28	TRBD2	TRBJ2-7	TGTGCCAGCGCGGTACCTAGCGGGAACCACGAGCAGTACTTC	CASAVPSGNHEQYF
few	TRBV11-3	TRBD2	TRBJ2-1	TGTGCCAGCAGCTTAGGGTGGCGGGAGGGCCGGTACAATGAGCAGTTCTTC	CASSLGWREGRYNEQFF
-	TRBV4-3	-	TRBJ2-3	TGCGCCAGCAGCCAAGTCGAAGCGGTAGATACGCAGTATTTT	CASSQVEAVDTQYF
few	TRBV14	TRBD2	TRBJ2-3	TGTGCCAGCAGCCTTAGACGTGGACTAGCCAGGGGTACGCAGTATTTT	CASSLRRGLARGTQYF
few	TRBV5-1	-	TRBJ2-1	TGCGCCAGCAGCCCGGAGGGGGGGAGCTCCTACAATGAGCAGTTCTTC	CASSPEGGSSYNEQFF
-	TRBV4-2	-	TRBJ2-7	TGTGCCAGCAGCCCAGCAGCGGAATCTTCCTACGAGCAGTACTTC	CASSPAAESSYEQYF
-	TRBV18	-	TRBJ2-7	TGTGCCAGCTCACCAAGGGTTCAGGGATATTCCTACGAGCAGTACTTC	CASSPRVQGYSYEQYF
few	TRBV4-2	TRBD2	TRBJ2-5	TGTGCCAGCAGCCAAGGGGTCGGACTAGCTGAGACCCAGTACTTC	CASSQGVGLAETQYF
-	TRBV13	-	TRBJ2-6	TGTGCCAGCAGCTTTTCAGGATCTGGGGCCAACGTCCTGACTTTC	CASSFSGSGANVLTF
-	TRBV5-4	TRBD2	TRBJ2-1	TGTGCCAGCAGCTTAACCCTCCTAGCGGGAGTTGAGAATGAGCAGTTCTTC	CASSLTLLAGVENEQFF
-	TRBV14	-	TRBJ2-7	TGTGCCAGCAGCTCACAGGGCTACGAGCAGTACTTC	CASSSQGYEQYF
-	TRBV11-2	TRBD2	TRBJ2-2	TGTGCCAGCACCCAGGAGACGGGAGGGAACACCGGGGAGCTGTTTTTT	CASTQETGGNTGELFF
-	TRBV2	-	TRBJ2-3	TGTGCCAGCAGTGTTGGGAGTACAGATACGCAGTATTTT	CASSVGSTDTQYF
-	TRBV27	-	TRBJ2-1	TGTGCCAGCAGAGGAGGTCGGCGGGAGCAGTTCTTC	CASRGGRREQFF
-	TRBV7-2	TRBD2	TRBJ2-7	TGTGCCAGCAGCCGACTAGCGGTTCCCTACGAGCAGTACTTC	CASSRLAVPYEQYF
few	TRBV9	-	TRBJ2-1	TGTGCCAGCAGCGTAGTGTCTAACTATGAGCAGTTCTTC	CASSVVSNYEQFF
few	TRBV28	TRBD2	TRBJ2-7	TGTGCCAGCAGTTTATTGGGACTAGCGGGAGTAGACGAGCAGTACTTC	CASSLLGLAGVDEQYF
few	TRBV9	-	TRBJ2-5	TGTGCCAGCAGCGTAGTAGGTATAGGGGACCAGTACTTC	CASSVVGIGDQYF
-	TRBV7-9	TRBD2	TRBJ2-7	TGTGCCAGCAGCGCACCGGGACTAGCTTACGAGCAGTACTTC	CASSAPGLAYEQYF
few	TRBV30	-	TRBJ2-7	TGTGCCTGGAGTGCCCAATACGAGCAGTACTTC	CAWSAQYEQYF
-	TRBV6-4	-	TRBJ2-2	TGTGCCAGCAGGAGGGATGGGACCGGGGAGCTGTTTTTT	CASRRDGTGELFF
few	TRBV7-2	TRBD1	TRBJ1-2	TGTGCCAGCAGCCGGCAGGGGGCTGTTCATGGCTACACCTTC	CASSRQGAVHGYTF
-	TRBV7-8	TRBD1	TRBJ1-2	TGTGCCAGCAGAGGGACAGGGAGGGGGTATGGCTACACCTTC	CASRGTGRGYGYTF
few	TRBV6-5	-	TRBJ2-3	TGTGCCAGCAGTTACTCCGCGGGACGCACAGATACGCAGTATTTT	CASSYSAGRTDTQYF
few	TRBV18	-	TRBJ1-5	TGTGCCAGCTCGGAGGGCTATAGCAATCAGCCCCAGCATTTT	CASSEGYSNQPQHF
few	TRBV18	-	TRBJ2-1	TGTGCCAGCTCACTCCTAGTGAGCTCCTACAATGAGCAGTTCTTC	CASSLLVSSYNEQFF
few	TRBV30	TRBD2	TRBJ2-7	TGTGCCTGGAGCGGGAGGATCCTTGGCGAGCAGTACTTC	CAWSGRILGEQYF
few	TRBV10-3	-	TRBJ1-1	TGTGCCATCAGAAACAGGGAAATGAACACTGAAGCTTTCTTT	CAIRNREMNTEAFF
-	TRBV18	TRBD1	TRBJ1-4	TGTGCCAGCTCACCACAAGAACAGGGGGTTAATGAAAAACTGTTTTTT	CASSPQEQGVNEKLFF
once	TRBV5-4	-	TRBJ2-7	TGTGCCAGCAGCTTGGGTACGGACTTCAGGCAATACTTC	CASSLGTDFRQYF